This is a list of T cell receptor beta chains from one sample in a study of T cell responses to AZD1222 COVID-19 vaccine. TCRdb's table, derived via immunoSEQ multiplex PCR, lists solely in-frame clones and lacks some. This table holds over 75,000 clones, approximately 91% found once. Sequencing used peripheral blood, obtained on day 0 of AZD1222 vaccination. All receptors come from an adult in good health. CDR3s include the opening cysteine and the closing phenylalanine or tryptophan. A D gene is named only where the DNA matches it firmly. The size entry is marked missing in some rows and otherwise reads once, few, many or a size class.

NA,TRBJ2-5,NA,13,TRBV7-9,TGTGCCAGCAGCATAGTGGCGCGGGGGACCCAGTACTTC,CASSIVARGTQYF
NA,TRBJ2-1,NA,17,TRBV27,TGTGCCAGCAGCCTGGGGCCCAGGAAGTCCGGGGACAATGAGCAGTTCTTC,CASSLGPRKSGDNEQFF
NA,TRBJ2-3,NA,13,TRBV9,TGTGCCAGCAGCGTAGTACTCTCAGATACGCAGTATTTT,CASSVVLSDTQYF
NA,TRBJ2-7,NA,15,TRBV10-3,TGTGCCATCAGTGAGTCGCTCGTTTCTCTCTACGAGCAGTACTTC,CAISESLVSLYEQYF
NA,TRBJ1-5,NA,14,TRBV30,TGTGCCTGGAGTGCCTTCCCAGGGGATCAGCCCCAGCATTTT,CAWSAFPGDQPQHF
NA,TRBJ2-5,TRBD2,15,TRBV5-1,TGCGCCAGCAGCTTACTAGCGGCCCTTTGGGAGACCCAGTACTTC,CASSLLAALWETQYF
NA,TRBJ1-4,NA,17,TRBV5-1,TGCGCCAGCAGCTTGGGAGGGGGGCGCTCAACTAATGAAAAACTGTTTTTT,CASSLGGGRSTNEKLFF
once,TRBJ1-4,NA,14,TRBV21-1,TGTGCCAGCAGCATTCGGACAGGGGATGGAGAACTGTTTTTT,CASSIRTGDGELFF
NA,TRBJ1-5,TRBD1,16,TRBV24-1,TGTGCCACCAGTGGGGGGACAGGGGATAGCAATCAGCCCCAGCATTTT,CATSGGTGDSNQPQHF
NA,TRBJ1-6,NA,15,TRBV7-9,TGTGCCAGCAGCTTCCAATTCGGGGCCAATTCACCCCTCCACTTT,CASSFQFGANSPLHF
NA,TRBJ1-1,NA,12,TRBV10-2,TGCGCCAGCAGGACTCCCGACCTTGAAGCTTTCTTT,CASRTPDLEAFF
NA,TRBJ1-4,TRBD1,15,TRBV6-5,TGTGCCAGCTCCGGGCAGGGGGCGGGCGATGAAAAACTGTTTTTT,CASSGQGAGDEKLFF
NA,TRBJ2-1,NA,14,TRBV18,TGTGCCAGCTCACTCGCCGCCCGGAAGGATGAGCAGTTCTTC,CASSLAARKDEQFF
NA,TRBJ2-2,NA,13,TRBV5-1,TGCGCCAGCAGCTTTAATTCGGCCGGGGAGCTGTTTTTT,CASSFNSAGELFF
NA,TRBJ1-5,NA,15,TRBV15,TGTGCCACCAGCAAGGGCCCCGACTTCGATCAGCCCCAGCATTTT,CATSKGPDFDQPQHF
NA,TRBJ2-7,TRBD2,15,TRBV4-2,TGTGCCAGCAGCCTTAGCGGGGGGGCCGTCTACGAGCAGTACTTC,CASSLSGGAVYEQYF
NA,TRBJ2-1,NA,15,TRBV27,TGTGCCAGCAGTTCGGATATTAGCTCCTACAATGAGCAGTTCTTC,CASSSDISSYNEQFF
NA,TRBJ2-3,NA,16,TRBV15,TGTGCCACCAGCAGAGGAACCAGTGGATACACAGATACGCAGTATTTT,CATSRGTSGYTDTQYF
NA,TRBJ1-2,TRBD1,13,TRBV5-5,TGTGCCAGCAGCCATACAGGGGGCCATGGCTACACCTTC,CASSHTGGHGYTF
NA,TRBJ2-2,NA,14,TRBV11-2,TGTGCCAGCAGCCCCCAGGGGAACACCGGGGAGCTGTTTTTT,CASSPQGNTGELFF
NA,TRBJ2-2,TRBD2,15,TRBV7-7,TGTGCTAGCAGCTTCCAGCGGGAGGGCACCGGGGAGCTGTTTTTT,CASSFQREGTGELFF
NA,TRBJ1-2,NA,14,TRBV6-2/TRBV6-3,TGTGCCAGCAGTTACCTAGACAGGTCCACGGAATGCACCTTC,CASSYLDRSTECTF
NA,TRBJ2-3,TRBD1,15,TRBV6-2/TRBV6-3,TGTGCCAGCAGTCTCCGGACAGGGAGCACAGATACGCAGTATTTT,CASSLRTGSTDTQYF
NA,TRBJ1-1,NA,12,TRBV5-5,TGTGCCAGCAGCTTGAAGTACACTGAAGCTTTCTTT,CASSLKYTEAFF
NA,TRBJ1-4,NA,14,TRBV18,TGTGCCAGCTCACCACCGGGGGATGCTGAAAAACTGTTTTTT,CASSPPGDAEKLFF
NA,TRBJ1-6,TRBD1,14,TRBV19,TGTGCCAGTAGTCTCGGACAGGGCTATTCACCCCTCCACTTT,CASSLGQGYSPLHF
NA,TRBJ2-7,TRBD2,15,TRBV15,TGTGCCACCAGCAGAGAAGCGGGAGAAGGCTACGAGCAGTACTTC,CATSREAGEGYEQYF
NA,TRBJ1-2,NA,14,TRBV5-5,TGTGCCAGCAGCTTGGAGGGCAGCCACTATGGCTACACCTTC,CASSLEGSHYGYTF
NA,TRBJ2-3,TRBD2,17,TRBV7-2,TGTGCCAGCAGCTTAGCGTCGGCGGGGGGGGGCGCAGATACGCAGTATTTT,CASSLASAGGGADTQYF
NA,TRBJ2-7,TRBD2,15,TRBV5-1,TGCGCCAGCAGCGGGGGCGGGACTAGCGGGACCGAGCAGTACTTC,CASSGGGTSGTEQYF
NA,TRBJ2-1,TRBD2,18,TRBV6-2/TRBV6-3,TGTGCCAGCAGTTATAGGGGGTTGGGTAGCGGGATTGACAATGAGCAGTTCTTC,CASSYRGLGSGIDNEQFF
NA,TRBJ2-1,TRBD2,16,TRBV11-2,TGTGCCAGCAGCTTTCTTCGGCGGGGGGGCGTTGATGAGCAGTTCTTC,CASSFLRRGGVDEQFF
NA,TRBJ1-1,NA,13,TRBV6-5,TGTGCCAGCACCCAGGTAGGGGGGACTGAAGCTTTCTTT,CASTQVGGTEAFF
NA,TRBJ2-7,NA,15,TRBV18,TGTGCCAGCTCACCGGCCGCCCGAGAACGGGTCGAGCAGTACTTC,CASSPAARERVEQYF
NA,TRBJ2-7,TRBD1,12,TRBV4-2,TGTGCCAGTCTCCAGGGGGACAAAGAGCAGTACTTC,CASLQGDKEQYF
NA,TRBJ1-1,TRBD1,17,TRBV5-6,TGTGCCAGCAGCTCCCGGGACAGCTATTTTATGAACACTGAAGCTTTCTTT,CASSSRDSYFMNTEAFF
NA,TRBJ2-7,NA,9,TRBV10-3,TGTGCCATCAACTACGAGCAGTACTTC,CAINYEQYF
NA,TRBJ1-1,NA,19,TRBV9,TGTGCCAGCAGCGTAGCCCCACCACTCCTGGACAGCCGAAACACTGAAGCTTTCTTT,CASSVAPPLLDSRNTEAFF
NA,TRBJ2-1,TRBD2,15,TRBV2,TGTGCCAGCAGGTCGGGACTAGCGGAATACAATGAGCAGTTCTTC,CASRSGLAEYNEQFF
NA,TRBJ1-2,NA,14,TRBV7-8,TGTGCCAGCAGTTCAAGGGGTGCTAACTATGGCTACACCTTC,CASSSRGANYGYTF
NA,TRBJ2-7,NA,13,TRBV7-6,TGTGCCAGCAGCTTACCGGGATCCTACGAGCAGTACTTC,CASSLPGSYEQYF
few,TRBJ1-3,NA,16,TRBV4-2,TGTGCCAGCAGCCAAGCTTTCGGTACGGAGAGAAACACCATATATTTT,CASSQAFGTERNTIYF
NA,TRBJ1-4,NA,18,TRBV9,TGTGCCAGCAGCGTAGGACGGCGGGGGACATCTTCTAATGAAAAACTGTTTTTT,CASSVGRRGTSSNEKLFF
NA,TRBJ2-7,TRBD2,14,TRBV18,TGTGCCAGCTCACCTGGACTAGCAATCTACGAGCAGTACTTC,CASSPGLAIYEQYF
NA,TRBJ2-1,TRBD2,16,TRBV20-1,TGCAGTGCTAGTGATAGACTAGCGGGAGGCAACAATGAGCAGTTCTTC,CSASDRLAGGNNEQFF
NA,TRBJ2-7,TRBD2,17,TRBV7-3,TGTGCCAGCAGCTTATCCGGACTAGACAAGAGCTCCTACGAGCAGTACTTC,CASSLSGLDKSSYEQYF
NA,TRBJ1-5,NA,12,TRBV6-5,TGTGCCAGCAGTCCAACCAATCAGCCCCAGCATTTT,CASSPTNQPQHF
NA,TRBJ1-1,NA,14,TRBV2,TGTGCCAGCAGTGACCAGCAGGGCATCACTGAAGCTTTCTTT,CASSDQQGITEAFF
once,TRBJ1-1,TRBD1,14,TRBV7-3,TGTGCCAGCAGCTTACAGGGGGTGGACACTGAAGCTTTCTTT,CASSLQGVDTEAFF
NA,TRBJ2-2,TRBD1,15,TRBV4-1,TGCGCCAGCAGCCAACCCGGGACAGACACCGGGGAGCTGTTTTTT,CASSQPGTDTGELFF